This T cell receptor (beta chain) emerged from a study of T cell responses to AZD1222 COVID-19 vaccine. A remark on this clone: No antigen is known for it.

The data were produced by immunoSEQ multiplex PCR, yet TCRdb's version contains in-frame clones alone and is incomplete. The sample gives more than 95,000 clones, about 87% of which show up once; more than 9% is in the top ten. Findings and limits, study-wide: Reportedly, close to half of spike-specific TCRs are directed against unmutated variant regions. Donor demographics were predominantly white British with a female majority; clonal diversity may be underestimated.

This TCR came from an adult in good health. The starting material was peripheral blood, obtained on day 0 of AZD1222 vaccination.

The CDR3 DNA reads TGTGCCATCAGTGGGTCGACTAGTTTCCCTGGGGCCAACGTCCTGACTTTC. It yields the protein CAISGSTSFPGANVLTF. The gene calls are TRBV10-3 and TRBJ2-6; maybe TRBD2 (6 bases). V lost 4 bases and J lost 2, with 15 bases in between. The CDR3 extends over 17 amino acids. CDR1 and CDR2 (germline): ENHRY, SYGVKD.